A single sample is the source of the 11 T cell receptor beta chains below, sequenced in a study of blood T cell repertoires in COVID-19. This table comes from immunoSEQ multiplex PCR, and its TCRdb copy is limited to in-frame clones, with some not included. The sample records a few hundred thousand clones, roughly 85% being singletons. The sequenced sample consisted of peripheral blood. All receptors come from a woman between 18 and 30 years old with acute or convalescent COVID-19.

V gene TRBV28 combines with J gene TRBJ2-7; 11 bases match TRBD2. From germline, CDR1 is MDHEN and CDR2 SYDVKM. This CDR3 has 17 amino acids. The V segment lost 6 bases and the J segment 0 bases; nucleotides outside the gene matches: 10. CDR3 sequence (DNA): TGTGCCAGCAGCCTAAGCGGACTAGCGGGTTCCTCCTACGAGCAGTACTTC. It encodes CASSLSGLAGSSYEQYF. The variable domain in full, completed from reference TRBV28 and TRBJ2-7, reads DVKVTQSSRYLVKRTGEKVFLECVQDMDHENMFWYRQDPGLGLRLIYFSYDVKMKEKGDIPEGYSVSREKKERFSLILESASTNQTSMYLCASSLSGLAGSSYEQYFGPGTRLTVT.

The rearrangement joins TRBV19 to TRBJ2-1; 8 nucleotides align to TRBD2. With V trimmed by 4 bases and J by 4 bases, 3 bases remained unmatched. This CDR3 has 14 residues. CDR1 is LNHDA and CDR2 is SQIVND in the germline V gene (reference sequence). DNA for the CDR3: TGTGCCAGTAGTAGCCAGCGGGGGTACAATGAGCAGTTCTTC. Its protein is CASSSQRGYNEQFF.

A single count supports this clone. V usage is TRBV3-1 (or the pseudogene TRBV3-2) and J usage is TRBJ1-5; 8 bases are shared with TRBD1. V was clipped by 5 bases and J by 4 bases; unmatched bases: 7. In germline, CDR1 is LGHDT, CDR2 YNNKEL (reference sequence). The CDR3 totals 15 residues. The CDR3 sequence: CASSSGTGFNQPQHF. The CDR3 nucleotides are TGTGCCAGCAGCTCTGGGACAGGTTTTAATCAGCCCCAGCATTTT.

The rearrangement joins TRBV5-4 to TRBJ1-2, with 11 bases fitting TRBD1. CDR1 is SGHNT, CDR2 YYREEE, per germline (reference sequence). CDR3 length equals 16 residues. V lost 4 bases, J lost 4 bases, and 9 bases stayed unmatched. CDR3 nucleotide sequence: TGTGCCAGCAGCCTAGGACAGGGGGCTTACGGCTATGGCTACACCTTC. Protein product: CASSLGQGAYGYGYTF.

This clone is a singleton in its sample. The same CDR3 can be traced to other DNA sequences in this sample. This chain links TRBV12-1 with TRBJ2-7; whether TRBD2, the table's D call, matches the DNA was not checked. TRBV12-1 constitutes a pseudogene. This CDR3 has 15 amino acids. CDR3 sequence reads: CASSFVLAGGPRQYF. CDR3 DNA sequence: TGTGCCAGCAGCTTTGTGCTAGCGGGGGGCCCACGGCAGTACTTC.

The chain recombines TRBV5-4 with TRBJ1-2; TRBD1 is a possible D gene (5 bases). V was pared by 5 bases and J by 2 bases, with 13 bases between. The length of the CDR3 is 14 residues. Looked up from germline, CDR1 is SGHNT and CDR2 is YYREEE (reference sequence). CDR3 DNA sequence: TGTGCCAGCAGTCTGGGGGGGTTGAACTATGGCTACACCTTC. Protein: CASSLGGLNYGYTF.

This clone was seen a few times. The J gene is TRBJ2-3, the V gene TRBV19; 10 bases match TRBD2. This CDR3 has 16 amino acids. Germline V gene lookup returns CDR1 LNHDA and CDR2 SQIVND (reference sequence). With V trimmed by 1 base and J by 3 bases, 4 bases remained unmatched. The CDR3: CASSIVVAGGTDTQYF. The DNA of the CDR3 is TGTGCCAGTAGTATAGTAGTAGCGGGGGGTACAGATACGCAGTATTTT.

V is TRBV3-1 (or the pseudogene TRBV3-2) and J is TRBJ1-3; TRBD1 might be the D (5 bases). Trimming stripped 0 bases from V and 2 bases from J, with 11 bases between. The CDR3 runs to 16 residues. The V gene's germline CDR1 is LGHDT and CDR2 YNNKEL (reference sequence). The CDR3 spells CASSQEGGKTGNTIYF. In DNA form, the CDR3 reads TGTGCCAGCAGCCAAGAGGGGGGGAAAACTGGAAACACCATATATTTT.

The chain joins TRBV7-3 to TRBJ2-3; 7 nucleotides line up with TRBD1. CDR1 SGHTA and CDR2 FQGTGA come from the germline V gene. The CDR3 spans 15 residues. V shed 5 bases, J shed 1 base, and the junction held 6 bases outside the gene matches. The CDR3 DNA sequence: TGTGCCAGCAGCCGACACGGGACAGGCACAGATACGCAGTATTTT. It specifies CASSRHGTGTDTQYF.

Worth noting for this clone: Other DNA sequences of this sample code for an identical CDR3. J is TRBJ1-5 and V is TRBV19; 7 bases are shared with TRBD1. Germline V CDR1 and CDR2: LNHDA, SQIVND (reference sequence). The J segment lost 4 bases and the V segment lost 10 bases, leaving 4 bases of the junction unmatched. This CDR3 is built from 12 residues. The CDR3 DNA reads TGTGCCACCAGGACAGGAAATCAGCCCCAGCATTTT. Residues: CATRTGNQPQHF.

The chain recombines TRBV28 with TRBJ2-2; unclear D gene. There are 15 residues in the CDR3. The V end was cut by 7 bases, the J end by 2 bases, with 14 bases between. Germline lookup yields CDR1 MDHEN and CDR2 SYDVKM. The CDR3 nucleotides read TGTGCCAGCACCATAAATGGGCCTAACACCGGGGAGCTGTTTTTT. Its translation: CASTINGPNTGELFF.